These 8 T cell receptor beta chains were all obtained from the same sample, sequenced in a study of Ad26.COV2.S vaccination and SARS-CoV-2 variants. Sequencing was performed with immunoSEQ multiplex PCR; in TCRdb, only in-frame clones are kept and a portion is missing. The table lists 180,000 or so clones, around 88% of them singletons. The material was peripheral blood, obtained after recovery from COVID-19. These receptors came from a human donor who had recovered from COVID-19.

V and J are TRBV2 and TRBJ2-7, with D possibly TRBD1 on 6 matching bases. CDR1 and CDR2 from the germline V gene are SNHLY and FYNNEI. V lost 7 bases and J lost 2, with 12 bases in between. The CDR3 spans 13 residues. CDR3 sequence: CASTGVGTYEQYF. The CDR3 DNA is TGTGCCAGCACAGGGGTCGGGACCTACGAGCAGTACTTC.

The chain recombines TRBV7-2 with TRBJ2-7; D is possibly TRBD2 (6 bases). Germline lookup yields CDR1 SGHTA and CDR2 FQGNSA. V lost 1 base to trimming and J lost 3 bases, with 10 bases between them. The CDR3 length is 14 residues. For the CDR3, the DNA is TGTGCCAGCAGCTTAGGGGTAGCGGACTACGAGCAGTACTTC. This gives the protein CASSLGVADYEQYF.

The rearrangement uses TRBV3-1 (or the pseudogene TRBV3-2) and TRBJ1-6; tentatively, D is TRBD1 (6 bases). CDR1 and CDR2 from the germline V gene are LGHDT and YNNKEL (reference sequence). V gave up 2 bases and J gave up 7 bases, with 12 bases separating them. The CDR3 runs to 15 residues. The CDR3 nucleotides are TGTGCCAGCAGCCAATGGCAGGGGAAAAATTCACCCCTCCACTTT. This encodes CASSQWQGKNSPLHF.

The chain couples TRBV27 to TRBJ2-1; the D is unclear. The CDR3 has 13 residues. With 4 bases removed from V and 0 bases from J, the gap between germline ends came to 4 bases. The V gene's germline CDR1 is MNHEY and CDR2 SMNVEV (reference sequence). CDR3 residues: CASSWGSYNEQFF. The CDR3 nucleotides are TGTGCCAGCAGTTGGGGCTCCTACAATGAGCAGTTCTTC.

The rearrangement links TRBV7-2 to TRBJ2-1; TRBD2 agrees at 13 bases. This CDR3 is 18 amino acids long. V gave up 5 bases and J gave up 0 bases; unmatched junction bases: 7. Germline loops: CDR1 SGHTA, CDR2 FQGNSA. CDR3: CASSKGLAGWSSYNEQFF. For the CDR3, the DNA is TGTGCCAGCAGCAAGGGACTAGCGGGGTGGAGCTCCTACAATGAGCAGTTCTTC.

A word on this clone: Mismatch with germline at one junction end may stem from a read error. CDR3 in DNA: TGTGCCATCAGTGATATGAACCGTCCAACGAATGAAAAACTGTTTTTT. It is translated as CAISDMNRPTNEKLFF. The V and J genes are TRBV10-3 and TRBJ1-4; D is uncertain. Looked up from germline, CDR1 is ENHRY and CDR2 is SYGVKD. The CDR3 has 16 amino acids.

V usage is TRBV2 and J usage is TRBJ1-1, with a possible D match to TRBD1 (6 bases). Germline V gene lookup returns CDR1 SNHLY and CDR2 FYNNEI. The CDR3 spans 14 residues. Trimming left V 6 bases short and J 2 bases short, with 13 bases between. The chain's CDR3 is CASRQQGGNTEAFF. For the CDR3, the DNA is TGTGCCAGCAGGCAACAGGGCGGAAACACTGAAGCTTTCTTT. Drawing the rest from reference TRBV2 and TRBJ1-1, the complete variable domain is EPEVTQTPSHQVTQMGQEVILRCVPISNHLYFYWYRQILGQKVEFLVSFYNNEISEKSEIFDDQFSVERPDGSNFTLKIRSTKLEDSAMYFCASRQQGGNTEAFFGQGTRLTVV.

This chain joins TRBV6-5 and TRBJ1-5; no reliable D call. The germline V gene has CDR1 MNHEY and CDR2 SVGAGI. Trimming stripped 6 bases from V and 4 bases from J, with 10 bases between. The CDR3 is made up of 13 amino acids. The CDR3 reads CASSPYLNQPQHF. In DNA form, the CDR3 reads TGTGCCAGCAGCCCCTATTTAAATCAGCCCCAGCATTTT.